These 10 T cell receptor beta chains were all obtained from the same sample, sequenced in a study of T-cell reconstitution after alpha-beta-depleted transplantation in children. Unique molecular identifiers were incorporated when the TCRbeta library was constructed. One entry per CDR3 protein, called by TCRdb with MiXCR from the PCR reads. Of roughly 350,000 distinct CDR3 sequences in the sample, about a tenth were seen once. Sequencing was performed on PBMCs from the stem cell graft donor, taken from the stem cell graft. These receptors were collected from a human donor who donated a stem cell graft to a child with acute lymphoblastic leukemia.

The genes are TRBV20-1 and TRBJ2-7, with TRBD2 matching over 12 bases. This CDR3 spans 17 amino acids. V lost 0 bases to trimming and J lost 1 base; unmatched junction nucleotides: 7. Germline V CDR1 and CDR2: DFQATT, SNEGSKA (reference sequence). As DNA, the CDR3 is TGCAGTGCTAGAGATCTACTAGCGGGAGGCTCGTCCTACGAGCAGTACTTC. The encoded protein is CSARDLLAGGSSYEQYF.

In this sample, this clonotype turned up a few times. The chain combines TRBV5-1 with TRBJ2-7; D not resolved. V was trimmed by 0 bases and J by 2 bases, leaving 9 bases between them. The CDR3 contains 14 residues. CDR1 and CDR2 (germline): SGHRS, YFSETQ. The CDR3 region is CASSLAHTAYEQYF. The DNA of the CDR3 is TGCGCCAGCAGCTTGGCCCACACCGCCTACGAGCAGTACTTC.

The chain is built from TRBV24-1 and TRBJ2-7; TRBD1 might be the D (6 bases). In germline, CDR1 is KGHDR, CDR2 SFDVKD. The CDR3 spans 13 residues. V lost 3 bases, J lost 6 bases, and 11 bases lay in between. CDR3 DNA: TGTGCCACCAGTGATATAGGACAGACCGAGCAGTACTTC. Protein sequence: CATSDIGQTEQYF.

This chain links TRBV29-1 with TRBJ2-2; possible D gene TRBD2, 6 bases. The ends were cut back, 0 bases at V and 1 base at J, with 9 bases in the middle. This CDR3 is built from 15 residues. CDR1 SQVTM and CDR2 ANQGSEA come from the germline V gene. CDR3 protein: CSVEDGRKNTGELFF. For the CDR3, the DNA is TGCAGCGTTGAAGACGGGAGAAAGAACACCGGGGAGCTGTTTTTT.

There are many counts of this clonotype. The chain joins TRBV3-1 to TRBJ1-4; D gene ambiguous. CDR1 is LGHDT, CDR2 YNNKEL, per germline (reference sequence). The CDR3 is made up of 15 amino acids. Trimming stripped 0 bases from V and 2 bases from J, with 7 bases between. The CDR3 bases are TGTGCCAGCAGCCAAGAACCTGGGACTAATGAAAAACTGTTTTTT. This codes for CASSQEPGTNEKLFF. Based on the CDR3 plus reference TRBV3-1 and TRBJ1-4, the full variable domain is DTAVSQTPKYLVTQMGNDKSIKCEQNLGHDTMYWYKQDSKKFLKIMFSYNNKELIINETVPNRFSPKSPDKAHLNLHINSLELGDSAVYFCASSQEPGTNEKLFFGSGTQLSVL.

The genes are TRBV5-1 and TRBJ2-3; 8 bases fit TRBD1. The CDR3 loop spans 15 amino acids. Unmatched junction bases numbered 6, after V lost 4 bases and J lost 2 bases. CDR1 and CDR2 from the germline V gene are SGHRS and YFSETQ. The CDR3 reads CASSIQGDSTDTQYF. In DNA form, the CDR3 reads TGCGCCAGCAGCATACAGGGGGATTCCACAGATACGCAGTATTTT.

The sample holds a few counts of this clonotype. Written as DNA, the CDR3 is TGTGCCAGCAGCCAAATGCCGGGACCCCAGTTCTTC. This gives the protein CASSQMPGPQFF. The rearrangement joins TRBV5-6 to TRBJ2-1; possibly TRBD1 or TRBD2 for D (5 bases each). CDR1 and CDR2 from the germline V gene are SGHDT and YYEEEE. This CDR3 region has 12 residues. V dropped 4 bases and J dropped 13 bases, with 15 bases sitting between them. Supplemented by reference TRBV5-6 and TRBJ2-1, the full variable domain reads DAGVTQSPTHLIKTRGQQVTLRCSPKSGHDTVSWYQQALGQGPQFIFQYYEEEERQRGNFPDRFSGHQFPNYSSELNVNALLLGDSALYLCASSQMPGPQFFGPGTRLTVL.

This clonotype came up a few times. The genes are TRBV6-5 and TRBJ2-1, with D possibly TRBD2 on 6 matching bases. The CDR3 runs to 14 residues. Germline CDR1 MNHEY, CDR2 SVGAGI. The V and J ends lost 9 bases and 0 bases respectively, with 12 bases between them. The CDR3 region has the DNA TGTGCCAGTTATGACGGGAGCTCCTACAATGAGCAGTTCTTC. Translated: CASYDGSSYNEQFF.

This clonotype was detected a few times. V gene TRBV7-2 combines with J gene TRBJ2-7; 7 bases match TRBD2. Germline V lookup: CDR1 SGHTA, CDR2 FQGNSA. The CDR3 is 15 amino acids. Trimming at V came to 1 base and at J to 2 bases, leaving 5 bases not matched to a gene. CDR3 loop: CASSLVSGTTYEQYF. CDR3 DNA: TGTGCCAGCAGCTTAGTGTCCGGGACTACCTACGAGCAGTACTTC.

In this sample, this clonotype turned up a few times. This chain joins TRBV29-1 and TRBJ2-7, with 7 bases identical to TRBD1. The CDR3 runs to 14 residues. Germline V gene lookup returns CDR1 SQVTM and CDR2 ANQGSEA. Trimming removed 1 base from V and 4 bases from J; junction bases left unmatched: 7. CDR3 loop: CSVEGEGAWYEQYF. The CDR3, as DNA: TGCAGCGTTGAAGGCGAGGGGGCCTGGTACGAGCAGTACTTC.